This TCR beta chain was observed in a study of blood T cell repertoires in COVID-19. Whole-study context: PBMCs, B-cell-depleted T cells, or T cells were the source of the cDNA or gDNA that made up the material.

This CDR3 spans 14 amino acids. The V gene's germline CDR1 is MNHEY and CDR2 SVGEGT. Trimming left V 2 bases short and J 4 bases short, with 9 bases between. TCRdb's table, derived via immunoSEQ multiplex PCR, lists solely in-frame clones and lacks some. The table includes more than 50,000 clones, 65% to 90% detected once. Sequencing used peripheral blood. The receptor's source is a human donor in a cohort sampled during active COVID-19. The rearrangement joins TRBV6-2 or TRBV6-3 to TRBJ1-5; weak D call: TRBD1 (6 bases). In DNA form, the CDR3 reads TGTGCCAGCAGTTACAGGGGGGGTAATCAGCCCCAGCATTTT. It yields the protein CASSYRGGNQPQHF.